One sample yielded the 7 T cell receptor beta chains listed below, sequenced in a study of T cell responses to AZD1222 COVID-19 vaccine. The method was immunoSEQ multiplex PCR; TCRdb's version includes in-frame clones alone and lacks a portion of them. The top ten clones hold approximately 2.8% of a sample with just under 100,000 clones, approximately 91% of them seen once. The input for sequencing was peripheral blood, taken on day 0 of AZD1222 vaccination. All receptors derive from an adult in good health.

V usage is TRBV18 and J usage is TRBJ2-1; 14 nucleotides align to TRBD2. This CDR3 has 16 amino acids. J was trimmed by 2 bases and V by 3 bases; bases with no gene match: 0. Looked up from germline, CDR1 is KGHSH and CDR2 is LQKENI. This chain's CDR3 is CASSPTSGGAYNEQFF. The CDR3 nucleotides are TGTGCCAGCTCACCGACTAGCGGGGGGGCCTACAATGAGCAGTTCTTC.

The chain employs TRBV11-2 and TRBJ2-2; tentatively, D is TRBD1 or TRBD2 (5 bases each). The CDR3 has 14 amino acids. Trimming took 5 bases from V and 3 from J, leaving 10 bases between them. Germline V gene sequence: CDR1 SGHAT, CDR2 FQNNGV. Here the CDR3 reads CASSEGWYTGELFF. DNA for the CDR3: TGTGCCAGCAGCGAGGGGTGGTACACCGGGGAGCTGTTTTTT.

V gene TRBV5-1 combines with J gene TRBJ2-7; TRBD1 aligns across 7 bases. The CDR3 sequence is 16 residues long. V lost 2 bases, J lost 2 bases, and 10 bases stayed unmatched. Per the germline V gene, CDR1 is SGHRS and CDR2 is YFSETQ. The CDR3 sequence: CASSLKMSGQTYEQYF. CDR3 coding DNA: TGCGCCAGCAGCTTAAAAATGTCGGGACAGACCTACGAGCAGTACTTC.

The genes are TRBV7-9 and TRBJ2-1; D unresolved. Germline-derived CDR1 and CDR2 are SEHNR and FQNEAQ (reference sequence). Trimming stripped 5 bases from V and 9 bases from J, with 20 bases between. The CDR3 is made up of 15 amino acids. The CDR3 region is CASSITRGPEREQFF. The CDR3 nucleotides are TGTGCCAGCAGCATCACTCGAGGCCCAGAACGTGAGCAGTTCTTC. Full variable domain (outside the CDR3, taken from reference TRBV7-9 and TRBJ2-1): DTGVSQNPRHKITKRGQNVTFRCDPISEHNRLYWYRQTLGQGPEFLTYFQNEAQLEKSRLLSDRFSAERPKGSFSTLEIQRTEQGDSAMYLCASSITRGPEREQFFGPGTRLTVL.

The table lists this clone with a few counts. This chain joins TRBV5-1 and TRBJ2-1, with 10 bases lining up with TRBD1. The CDR3 totals 16 residues. The V gene end was trimmed by 0 bases and the J gene end by 5 bases; junction bases not matched to a gene: 5. CDR1 SGHRS and CDR2 YFSETQ come from the germline V gene. CDR3 region: CASSLARQGAHNEQFF. The CDR3 DNA sequence: TGCGCCAGCAGCTTGGCCAGACAGGGGGCCCACAATGAGCAGTTCTTC.

The chain carries TRBV25-1 and TRBJ2-7, with D possibly being TRBD1 (6 bases). The CDR3 runs to 13 residues. CDR1 and CDR2 from the germline V gene are MGHDK and SYGVNS. V lost 6 bases, J lost 4 bases, and 13 bases lay in between. CDR3 amino acids: CASRDQDRYEQYF. Here the CDR3 DNA reads TGTGCCAGCAGGGACCAGGACAGATACGAGCAGTACTTC.

This sequence joins TRBV7-9 and TRBJ1-1; no definite D call. Germline lookup yields CDR1 SEHNR and CDR2 FQNEAQ (reference sequence). Trimming stripped 5 bases from V and 5 bases from J, with 18 bases between. The CDR3 runs 15 residues. CDR3 residues: CASSRRNSGATEAFF. The CDR3 DNA is TGTGCCAGCAGCCGACGGAATAGCGGTGCAACTGAAGCTTTCTTT.